This T cell receptor (beta chain) was sequenced during a study of shared clonotypes between healthy human individuals. Looking at the study overall: There were three CD4 naive, three CD4 memory, two CD8 naive and one CD8 memory plates per donor.

The DNA input per sorted-subset replicate PCR was 150 to 200 ng, corresponding to some 30,000 T cell genomes. Sequencing used immunoSEQ multiplex PCR; TCRdb keeps in-frame clones, though not all of them. The sample lists 2.3 million or so clones, approximately 95% seen once, with around 0.4% in the top ten. CDR3 length: 14 residues. Germline CDR1 and CDR2: MDHEN and SYDVKM. The ends were cut back, 6 bases at V and 4 bases at J, with 13 bases in the middle. The source is a man between 18 and 35 years old in good health. Some clones in this sample may be carry-over from other donors' samples. Sequenced material: naive CD4+ T cells from PBMCs. Subset denoted: CD45RA+ positively selected. The chain employs TRBV28 and TRBJ1-3; D call uncertain. CDR3 nucleotides: TGTGCCAGCAGCCGCGGGCGTAGAGGAAACACCATATATTTT. It yields the protein CASSRGRRGNTIYF.